This T cell receptor (beta chain) was observed in a study of T cells in Graves' hyperthyroidism and ophthalmopathy (dated by TCRdb to about 2019). Turning to the overall study: Peripheral blood samples were taken at initial diagnosis, before any treatment was given. TCR V-J signatures able to tell the groups apart were searched for in a discovery cohort of 95 to 100 patients, of whom around 42 had Graves' ophthalmopathy and 55 to 65 had stable Graves' hyperthyroidism. Prospective prediction of ophthalmopathy was tested in an independent validation cohort consisting of 18 hyperthyroidism patients and 17 patients who later progressed to ophthalmopathy. The approximately 100 discovery patients were divided at random into training and test sets in a 7:3 ratio. The study also compared thyroid tissue and blood T-cell repertoires from a handful of Graves' hyperthyroidism patients. After blood sampling, hyperthyroidism patients were treated with methimazole at a starting dose of 30 mg daily, and ophthalmopathy patients were treated with high-dose intravenous methylprednisolone. According to the paper, TCR Vbeta CDR3 sequencing was carried out on around 140 peripheral blood samples, which came from around 43 ophthalmopathy, around 75 hyperthyroidism and roughly 17 progressor patients. What the authors observed across the whole study: In validation, progression to ophthalmopathy was predicted by the model with about 70% sensitivity and 72.22% specificity, a median of approximately 6.5 months before onset. Most expanded thyroid clonotypes (frequency above 0.001) were also found in blood, which suggests that blood repertoires may mirror thyroid immune responses. No statistical method was used to set the sample size in advance, and investigators knew the group allocation. A 13 V-J signature model separated ophthalmopathy from stable hyperthyroidism, with roughly 88% sensitivity and 81.08% specificity in cross-validation and 80%/75% in testing.

In this sample, this clonotype turned up many times. The antigen it recognizes is unknown. No base quality information exists; no much larger clone differs at one position. The TCR beta CDR3 regions were amplified from RNA transcripts. A first-round RT-PCR of the TCR CDR3 used the HTBI primer set with the Qiagen OneStep RT-PCR kit. The libraries were constructed in a second round of multiplex PCR and then size-selected and purified. Sequencing of the libraries was done on an Illumina HiSeq2000 using paired-end 100 bp reads. As for the original processing: SOAPnuke was used to process the raw data, removing reads that contained adapters or uncalled bases, had a mean Phred below 15, or lacked an exact match to the constant primer or identifier. COPE v1.2.5 was used to merge high-quality paired reads, and clonotypes were defined as unique nucleotide sequences. Clonotypes were aligned to IMGT TRBV, TRBD and TRBJ reference segments using MiTCR v1.1. The analysis was restricted to V-J combinations with a frequency above 0.0001, which together covered about 99% of the repertoires. The TCS score was defined as F50 (clonal expansion) divided by E x V (chaos), with BLOSUM62-based TCRdist calculated between CDR3 peptides within each V-J. Welch's t-statistics and random forest reduced 500 to 650 V-J features to about 13, which were used in a naive Bayes classifier (R e1071). The public sequencing data were trimmed at Q25 with fastp and processed into clonotypes with MiXCR by TCRdb, which kept only in-frame beta chains. Rows with a matching CDR3 protein are joined into one entry that keeps the most common DNA and genes. The V and J calls come from TCRdb's annotation, not from the publication. In this sample the table shows approximately 600,000 distinct CDR3 sequences, 14% of which occur a single time. About 5.8% of the sample is held by the ten biggest clonotypes.

Hyperthyroidism patients were newly diagnosed, had a disease duration of under 2 months, and were aged 18 to 65 years. Any patient with an uncontrolled infection, another autoimmune disease, pregnancy or lactation was excluded. Diagnoses relied on clinical symptoms, serum thyroxine and TRAb, thyroid ultrasound and orbital computed tomography. Blood from progressor patients was drawn when they were first diagnosed with hyperthyroidism, before any ophthalmopathy symptoms appeared. PBMCs were separated from 10 ml of fresh peripheral blood using Ficoll-Paque density gradient centrifugation. Progressor patients were initially diagnosed with Graves' hyperthyroidism and developed ophthalmopathy during follow-up. Total RNA was extracted using Trizol reagent, and RNA quality was assessed on an Agilent 2100 Bioanalyzer. Trimmed from V: 7 bases; trimmed from J: 0 bases; junction bases lacking a gene match: 8. As encoded in the germline V gene, CDR1 is SQVTM while CDR2 is ANQGSEA. The CDR3 sequence holds 15 residues, the cysteine and phenylalanine included. The entry retains the CDR3 DNA only, 45 bases that are in frame from base 1.

The chain is made from TRBV29-1 and TRBJ2-3; a stretch of 9 junction bases matches TRBD2. The receptor was derived from a woman aged 25 to 39 with Graves' hyperthyroidism that later progressed to Graves' ophthalmopathy. Sequenced input: blood. The DNA reads TGCAGCGCCGTAGGTGGACTAGCGAGCACAGATACGCAGTATTTT. This translates into CSAVGGLASTDTQYF.